What follows are 20 T cell receptor beta chains derived from one specimen sequenced in a study of PD-L1 blockade in urothelial cancer. Profiling relied on immunoSEQ multiplex PCR, and the TCRdb table lists in-frame clones only, not all of them. Of over 100,000 clones listed, 75% to 95% were seen once; the top ten hold approximately 3.5%. Stated time point: peripheral blood 6 weeks after treatment start. This material consisted of PBMCs, taken around atezolizumab (anti-PD-L1) treatment. The receptor set was obtained from a man aged 55 to 70 with urothelial cancer.

The chain carries TRBV5-6 and TRBJ2-3; 9 nucleotides line up with TRBD2. The CDR3 consists of 15 residues. Looked up from germline, CDR1 is SGHDT and CDR2 is YYEEEE. J lost 4 bases, V lost 2 bases, and 5 bases had no gene match. CDR3 amino acids: CASSLLAGAADTQYF. The CDR3 nucleotides are TGTGCCAGCAGCTTATTAGCGGGAGCGGCAGATACGCAGTATTTT.

The genes are TRBV7-9 and TRBJ2-6; tentative D call: TRBD2 (6 bases). The V and J ends lost 5 bases and 0 bases respectively, with 17 bases between them. CDR3 length equals 18 residues. Germline V gene sequence: CDR1 SEHNR, CDR2 FQNEAQ (reference sequence). CDR3 amino acids: CASSPPTAGSSGANVLTF. CDR3 DNA: TGTGCCAGCAGCCCCCCGACCGCCGGGAGCTCTGGGGCCAACGTCCTGACTTTC.

The chain links TRBV29-1 to TRBJ2-5; D is uncertain. The CDR3 consists of 12 residues. V was shortened by 4 bases and J by 1 base, with 7 bases between the two germline ends. Per germline, CDR1 SQVTM and CDR2 ANQGSEA. The CDR3 loop is CSVARVQETQYF. The CDR3 region has the DNA TGCAGCGTTGCCCGGGTCCAAGAGACCCAGTACTTC.

The chain joins TRBV5-4 to TRBJ2-3; 12 bases line up with TRBD2. The germline CDR1 and CDR2 sequences are SGHNT and YYREEE (reference sequence). Germline trimming cut 4 bases from V and 12 bases from J; bases unmatched to any gene: 15. This CDR3 has 16 residues. This CDR3 reads CASSATSGGSPRPQYF. The DNA for the CDR3 is TGTGCCAGCAGCGCAACTAGCGGGGGGTCCCCCCGACCACAGTATTTT.

The chain uses TRBV19 and TRBJ2-7, with 11 bases fitting TRBD2. This CDR3 is 18 amino acids long. J was trimmed by 0 bases and V by 4 bases; bases with no gene match: 11. Germline lookup yields CDR1 LNHDA and CDR2 SQIVND (reference sequence). In DNA form, the CDR3 reads TGTGCCAGTAGTAACACTGGGCGGGGGACTAGCGGCTCCTACGAGCAGTACTTC. This encodes CASSNTGRGTSGSYEQYF.

The J gene is TRBJ1-5, the V gene TRBV6-4; no clear D. Germline CDR1 reads MRHNA; CDR2 reads SNTAGT. Trimming left V 6 bases short and J 2 bases short, with 17 bases between. This CDR3 is built from 16 residues. The CDR3 nucleotides are TGTGCCAGCAGCGCTCCGGGGTGGGTGGGCAATCAGCCCCAGCATTTT. Translation gives CASSAPGWVGNQPQHF.

The J gene is TRBJ1-2, the V gene TRBV5-4; 7 positions match TRBD1. Trimming took 3 bases from V and 5 from J; bases not matched to a gene: 16. The V gene's germline CDR1 is SGHNT and CDR2 YYREEE (reference sequence). This CDR3 contains 17 residues. The CDR3 DNA sequence: TGTGCCAGCAGCTACCACAAAAACCGGGACAGACTATATGGCTACACCTTC. Protein sequence: CASSYHKNRDRLYGYTF.

The chain is built from TRBV11-2 and TRBJ2-5; TRBD1 aligns across 9 bases. Trimming took 6 bases from V and 2 from J; bases not matched to a gene: 7. Germline lookup yields CDR1 SGHAT and CDR2 FQNNGV. There are 15 residues in the CDR3. In DNA, the CDR3 is TGTGCCAGCAGTCCGAACAGGGGGCGTCAAGAGACCCAGTACTTC. This gives the protein CASSPNRGRQETQYF.

The genes are TRBV4-3 and TRBJ2-7, with 7 bases lining up with TRBD2. The CDR3 loop spans 16 amino acids. Per the germline V gene, CDR1 is LGHNA and CDR2 is YSLEER. With 1 base clipped from V and 0 bases from J, the junction kept 6 bases outside the gene matches. CDR3 residues: CASSQVATSSSYEQYF. DNA of the CDR3: TGCGCCAGCAGCCAAGTGGCGACTAGCAGCTCCTACGAGCAGTACTTC.

The CDR3 bases are TGTGCCAGCAGCTCTAATCGCATCGAGCGGGGGGCTGTAGACAATGAGCAGTTCTTC. Its translation: CASSSNRIERGAVDNEQFF. The V call is TRBV7-2, the J call TRBJ2-1, with 9 bases matching TRBD2. Germline lookup yields CDR1 SGHTA and CDR2 FQGNSA. The CDR3 totals 19 residues. V was clipped by 4 bases and J by 5 bases; unmatched bases: 18.

The table lists this clone with a count of one. The CDR3 DNA follows: TGTGCCAGCAGCCCCCGGTTGGTTGGGCCCTACGAGCAGTACTTC. Amino acids: CASSPRLVGPYEQYF. The genes are TRBV9 and TRBJ2-7, with D unresolved. Trimming took 4 bases from V and 2 from J, leaving 16 bases between them. The CDR3 spans 15 residues. Germline assignment: CDR1 SGDLS and CDR2 YYNGEE.

This chain uses TRBV7-2 with TRBJ2-1; 14 bases line up with TRBD2. The J segment lost 6 bases and the V segment lost 5 bases, leaving 3 bases of the junction unmatched. Germline V gene data show CDR1 as SGHTA and CDR2 as FQGNSA. This CDR3 has 15 residues. In DNA form, the CDR3 reads TGTGCCAGCAGCAAGGGGACTAGCGGGAGCAATGAGCAGTTCTTC. As protein: CASSKGTSGSNEQFF.

The rearrangement links TRBV4-3 to TRBJ2-7, with TRBD1 matching over 10 bases. Germline CDR1 and CDR2: LGHNA and YSLEER. The CDR3 spans 17 residues. J gave up 4 bases and V 0 bases, and 9 bases lay outside the gene matches. The CDR3 is CASSQDLKTGGVYEQYF. The CDR3 DNA follows: TGCGCCAGCAGCCAAGACCTGAAGACAGGGGGCGTTTACGAGCAGTACTTC.

The genes are TRBV7-2 and TRBJ2-2; D perhaps matches TRBD1 (5 bases). The V end was cut by 8 bases, the J end by 1 base, with 17 bases between. CDR3 length: 16 amino acids. Germline CDR1 is SGHTA and CDR2 is FQGNSA. Here the CDR3 DNA reads TGTGCCAGCGAGGACATCGTCTCATTGAACACCGGGGAGCTGTTTTTT. It translates to CASEDIVSLNTGELFF.

The chain recombines TRBV5-4 with TRBJ1-1, with D hard to call. V lost 4 bases and J 10 bases, leaving 17 bases between the germline ends. The CDR3 loop spans 13 amino acids. Looked up from germline, CDR1 is SGHNT and CDR2 is YYREEE (reference sequence). CDR3 region: CASSPPDSFPAFF. The CDR3 nucleotides are TGTGCCAGCAGCCCACCGGACTCTTTCCCAGCTTTCTTT. Filled out from reference TRBV5-4 and TRBJ1-1, the complete variable domain reads ETGVTQSPTHLIKTRGQQVTLRCSSQSGHNTVSWYQQALGQGPQFIFQYYREEENGRGNFPPRFSGLQFPNYSSELNVNALELDDSALYLCASSPPDSFPAFFGQGTRLTVV.

The chain couples TRBV29-1 to TRBJ2-1; the D gene is possibly TRBD1 (7 bases). This CDR3 contains 12 residues. V gave up 6 bases and J gave up 7 bases, with 13 bases separating them. Germline-derived CDR1 and CDR2 are SQVTM and ANQGSEA. CDR3: CSVRGAVNEQFF. The CDR3 DNA reads as TGCAGCGTCAGGGGGGCAGTAAATGAGCAGTTCTTC.

The rearrangement uses TRBV7-8 and TRBJ1-1; 8 bases match TRBD1. The trim removed 3 bases at V and 6 bases at J, leaving 3 bases unmatched. CDR1 SGHVS and CDR2 FQNEAQ come from the germline V gene. The CDR3 consists of 13 residues. CDR3 nucleotides: TGTGCCAGCAGCTTCGACAGGGGCGCTGAAGCTTTCTTT. Protein product: CASSFDRGAEAFF.

The rearrangement joins TRBV7-8 to TRBJ2-1; TRBD2 is a possible D gene (6 bases). Germline V gene lookup returns CDR1 SGHVS and CDR2 FQNEAQ. Trimming pared 3 bases from V and 3 bases from J, leaving 12 bases between. The CDR3 covers 15 residues. The CDR3 reads CASSFRSGVYNEQFF. The CDR3 nucleotides read TGTGCCAGCAGCTTCCGTAGCGGTGTCTACAATGAGCAGTTCTTC.

This clone has a single count. The chain employs TRBV10-3 and TRBJ1-3, with D possibly matching TRBD1 (6 bases). The CDR3 consists of 17 residues. Trimming stripped 6 bases from V and 1 base from J, with 19 bases between. Germline CDR1 is ENHRY and CDR2 is SYGVKD. The CDR3 reads CAISAFRGRESGNTIYF. The CDR3 DNA reads TGTGCCATCAGCGCCTTTAGGGGGAGGGAATCTGGAAACACCATATATTTT.

This clone was recorded once. CDR3 sequence reads: CASSLVVGRETQYF. In DNA, the CDR3 is TGTGCCAGCAGCTTAGTGGTAGGGAGAGAGACCCAGTACTTC. The rearrangement joins TRBV7-9 to TRBJ2-5; D is possibly TRBD2 (5 bases). The germline V gene has CDR1 SEHNR and CDR2 FQNEAQ (reference sequence). This CDR3 is 14 amino acids long. Trimming shortened V by 1 base and J by 4 bases, and 10 bases separated the two germline ends.